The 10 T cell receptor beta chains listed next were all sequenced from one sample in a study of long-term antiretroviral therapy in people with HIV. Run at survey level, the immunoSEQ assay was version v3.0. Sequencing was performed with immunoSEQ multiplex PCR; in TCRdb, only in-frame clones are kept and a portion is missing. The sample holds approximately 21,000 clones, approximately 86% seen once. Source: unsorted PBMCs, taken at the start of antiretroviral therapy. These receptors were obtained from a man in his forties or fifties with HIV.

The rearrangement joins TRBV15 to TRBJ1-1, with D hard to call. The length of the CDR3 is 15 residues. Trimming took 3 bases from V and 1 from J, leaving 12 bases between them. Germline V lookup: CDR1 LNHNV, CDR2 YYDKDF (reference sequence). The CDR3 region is CATSRGSASNTEAFF. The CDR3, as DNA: TGTGCCACCAGCAGGGGCTCAGCCTCGAACACTGAAGCTTTCTTT.

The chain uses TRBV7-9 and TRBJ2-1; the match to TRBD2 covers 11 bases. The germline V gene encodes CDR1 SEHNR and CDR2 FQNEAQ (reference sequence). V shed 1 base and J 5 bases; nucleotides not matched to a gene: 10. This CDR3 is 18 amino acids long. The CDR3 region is CASSLVSGRAPGNNEQFF. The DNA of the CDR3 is TGTGCCAGCAGCTTAGTTAGCGGGAGGGCCCCAGGGAACAATGAGCAGTTCTTC.

The CDR3 sequence is CASSLLDREGNEQFF. The CDR3, as DNA: TGTGCCAGCTCACTACTGGACAGGGAAGGTAATGAGCAGTTCTTC. The rearrangement uses TRBV18 and TRBJ2-1; 8 positions agree with TRBD1. The CDR3 loop spans 15 amino acids. V was clipped by 4 bases and J by 7 bases; unmatched bases: 9. Per germline, CDR1 KGHSH and CDR2 LQKENI.

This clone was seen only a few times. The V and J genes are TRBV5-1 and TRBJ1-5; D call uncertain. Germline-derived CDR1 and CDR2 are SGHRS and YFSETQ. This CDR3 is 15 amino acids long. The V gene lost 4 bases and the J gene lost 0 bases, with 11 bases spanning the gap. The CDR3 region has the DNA TGCGCCAGCAGCAACAGCGGAGGTAGCAATCAGCCCCAGCATTTT. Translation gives CASSNSGGSNQPQHF.

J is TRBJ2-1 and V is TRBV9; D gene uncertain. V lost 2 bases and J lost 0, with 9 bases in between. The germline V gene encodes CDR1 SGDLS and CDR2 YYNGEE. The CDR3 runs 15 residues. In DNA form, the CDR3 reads TGTGCCAGCAGCGTCGGCGCCCTCTCCTACAATGAGCAGTTCTTC. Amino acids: CASSVGALSYNEQFF.

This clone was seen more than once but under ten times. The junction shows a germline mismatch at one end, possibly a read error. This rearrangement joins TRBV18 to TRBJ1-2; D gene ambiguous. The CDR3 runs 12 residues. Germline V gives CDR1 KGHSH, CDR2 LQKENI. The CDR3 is CASSPPSVGVFF. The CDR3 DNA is TGTGCCAGCTCACCACCGTCGGTGGGAGTTTTCTTC.

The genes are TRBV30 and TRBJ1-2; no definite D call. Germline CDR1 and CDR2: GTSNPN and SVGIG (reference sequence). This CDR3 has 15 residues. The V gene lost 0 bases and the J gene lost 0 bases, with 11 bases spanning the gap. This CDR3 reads CAWSVQRRSNYGYTF. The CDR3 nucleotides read TGTGCCTGGAGTGTACAGCGCAGGTCTAACTATGGCTACACCTTC.

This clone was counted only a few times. This CDR3 reads CASSQGLEGTEAFF. The CDR3 DNA is TGTGCCAGCAGCCAGGGGTTGGAGGGCACTGAAGCTTTCTTT. The chain couples TRBV7-6 to TRBJ1-1; D may be TRBD1 (6 bases). V was trimmed by 5 bases and J by 4 bases, leaving 14 bases between them. This CDR3 is 14 amino acids long. Germline V gives CDR1 SGHVS, CDR2 FNYEAQ.

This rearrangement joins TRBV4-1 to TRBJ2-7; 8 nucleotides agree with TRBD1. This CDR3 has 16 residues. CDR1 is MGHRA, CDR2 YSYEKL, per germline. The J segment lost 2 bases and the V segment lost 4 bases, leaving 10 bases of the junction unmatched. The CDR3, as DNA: TGCGCCAGCAGCCCCGTTTTTCGGGACAGGACCTACGAGCAGTACTTC. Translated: CASSPVFRDRTYEQYF.

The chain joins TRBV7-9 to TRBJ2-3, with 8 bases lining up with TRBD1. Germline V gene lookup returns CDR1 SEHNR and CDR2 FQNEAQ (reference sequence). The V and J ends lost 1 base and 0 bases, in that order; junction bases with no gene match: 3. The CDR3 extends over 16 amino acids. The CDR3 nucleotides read TGTGCCAGCAGCTTAGGGACAGGGACGAGCACAGATACGCAGTATTTT. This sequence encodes CASSLGTGTSTDTQYF.